This T cell receptor beta chain was captured in a study of cytomegalovirus exposure and HLA in healthy donors. V lost 6 bases and J lost 0; bases outside the gene matches: 12. Germline V lookup: CDR1 SGHTA, CDR2 FQGTGA. The CDR3 contains 17 residues. Researchers ran the PCR with 60 Vbeta and 13 Jbeta primers. Here immunoSEQ multiplex PCR was the method, and the copy in TCRdb shows in-frame clones only, minus some. Among around 200,000 clones listed, 79% were seen once. The chain carries TRBV7-3 and TRBJ2-3; 7 bases fit TRBD1. The sample comprised PBMCs. The TCR originated in a man aged 45 to 65 in good health and CMV-seronegative. The CDR3 is CASSLIGTVRSTDTQYF. The CDR3 nucleotides are TGTGCCAGCAGTCTAATAGGGACAGTAAGAAGCACAGATACGCAGTATTTT.